A selection of T cell receptor beta chains follows, all from one sample in a study of T cell repertoires in cytomegalovirus infection. From the reads, TCRdb called clonotypes with MiXCR, one entry per CDR3 protein. This sample has approximately 74,000 distinct CDR3 sequences; 35% to 50% occur once, and the top ten carry over 85%. Antigens of these TCRs are unknown. Here the sequenced sample was CD8+ T cells from cultured PBMCs, taken from culture after CMV antigen stimulation. The receptors stem from a human donor in good health (CMV status not recorded). Some clones in this sample may be carry-over from other donors' samples. CDR3s include the opening cysteine and the closing phenylalanine or tryptophan. A D gene is named only where the DNA matches it firmly. Clone size is shown for a subset of rows, as once, few, many or a class of expanded clone.

16 TRBD1 TRBJ1-1 TRBV12-3/TRBV12-4 few CASSLALRGQGLQAFF TGTGCCAGCAGTTTAGCGCTGCGGGGACAGGGTCTTCAAGCTTTCTTT
15 TRBD1 TRBJ1-2 TRBV13 . CASSPRGQGFYGYTF TGTGCCAGCAGCCCGAGGGGACAGGGGTTCTATGGCTACACCTTC
16 . TRBJ2-7 TRBV7-9 . CASSSTDGTAGYEQYF TGTGCCAGCAGCTCAACGGACGGGACAGCGGGCTACGAGCAGTACTTC
13 TRBD1 TRBJ1-1 TRBV5-4 . CASSLQGIPEAFF TGTGCCAGCAGTCTACAGGGGATCCCTGAAGCTTTCTTT
16 . TRBJ2-5 TRBV19 few CASSIGYGEYQETQYF TGTGCCAGTAGTATAGGTTACGGAGAGTATCAAGAGACCCAGTACTTC
15 . TRBJ1-5 TRBV19 . CASSESGSSNQPQHF TGTGCCAGTAGTGAATCGGGCAGTTCCAATCAGCCCCAGCATTTT
13 . TRBJ2-5 TRBV2 . CASSRILLETQYF TGTGCCAGCAGCAGAATCCTCCTAGAGACCCAGTACTTC
15 TRBD2 TRBJ2-1 TRBV7-3 . CASSQLAGAYNEQFF TGTGCCAGCAGCCAACTAGCGGGGGCATACAATGAGCAGTTCTTC
11 . TRBJ1-1 TRBV19 once CASLFGTEAFF TGTGCCAGCCTCTTCGGGACTGAAGCTTTCTTT
13 . TRBJ2-7 TRBV20-1 . CSAESEGSYEQYF TGCAGTGCGGAGTCCGAAGGGTCCTACGAGCAGTACTTC
14 . TRBJ1-4 TRBV7-6 . CASSSGATNEKLFF TGTGCCAGCAGCTCCGGCGCAACTAATGAAAAACTGTTTTTT
14 . TRBJ2-2 TRBV7-9 . CASQLRLNTGELFF TGTGCCAGCCAGCTCCGACTGAACACCGGGGAGCTGTTTTTT
14 . TRBJ1-1 TRBV5-1 . CASSLRGEDTEAFF TGCGCCAGCAGCTTGCGAGGGGAGGACACTGAAGCTTTCTTT
15 . TRBJ1-1 TRBV27 once CASSLSGAGNTEAFF TGTGCCAGCAGTTTATCTGGGGCGGGCAACACTGAAGCTTTCTTT
16 TRBD2 TRBJ2-5 TRBV5-1 once CASSLIVAGPQETQYF TGCGCCAGCAGCTTGATAGTAGCGGGACCCCAGGAGACCCAGTACTTC
16 TRBD2 TRBJ2-1 TRBV7-8 . CASSLALAGSYNEQFF TGTGCCAGCAGCTTAGCCCTAGCGGGGTCCTACAATGAGCAGTTCTTC
17 . TRBJ2-7 TRBV11-2 . CASSLGRLRGLTYEQYF TGTGCCAGCAGCTTAGGTCGTTTGCGGGGCCTAACCTACGAGCAGTACTTC
12 . TRBJ1-1 TRBV12-3/TRBV12-4 . CASSLAHGEAFF TGTGCCAGCAGTTTAGCCCACGGTGAAGCTTTCTTT
16 . TRBJ1-6 TRBV7-9 many CASSLDIETYNSPLHF TGTGCCAGCAGCTTAGATATTGAGACCTATAATTCACCCCTCCACTTT
13 . TRBJ2-7 TRBV4-3 . CASTELGSPEQYF TGCGCCAGCACCGAACTGGGGTCACCAGAGCAGTACTTC
16 . TRBJ2-1 TRBV28 . CASSLSPEGLINEQFF TGTGCCAGCAGTTTATCACCGGAGGGGCTAATCAATGAGCAGTTCTTC
17 TRBD1 TRBJ1-1 TRBV5-6 . CASRPGQVITGNTEAFF TGTGCCAGCAGACCGGGACAGGTGATAACTGGGAACACTGAAGCTTTCTTT
15 . TRBJ2-2 TRBV11-2 . CASSLGQEGTGELFF TGTGCCAGCAGCTTAGGGCAGGAGGGCACCGGGGAGCTGTTTTTT
19 . TRBJ1-6 TRBV7-9 . CASSLIYRRGHNGNSPLHF TGTGCCAGCAGCTTAATCTATCGCCGGGGACATAATGGAAATTCACCCCTCCACTTT
14 TRBD1 TRBJ2-1 TRBV6-5 . CASSWGQSYNEQFF TGTGCCAGCAGTTGGGGACAGTCCTACAATGAGCAGTTCTTC
19 TRBD2 TRBJ2-1 TRBV7-3 . CASSLRPWTSGDLFHEQFF TGTGCCAGCAGCTTACGACCGTGGACTAGCGGGGACCTCTTCCATGAGCAGTTCTTC
14 TRBD1 TRBJ2-2 TRBV10-3 . CAVGQGGNTGELFF TGTGCCGTTGGACAGGGTGGAAACACCGGGGAGCTGTTTTTT
15 . TRBJ2-5 TRBV12-3/TRBV12-4 few CASKLSGILGETQYF TGTGCCAGCAAGTTGAGCGGAATCCTAGGAGAGACCCAGTACTTC
14 . TRBJ2-7 TRBV7-2 . CASTVGGITYEQYF TGTGCCAGCACCGTGGGCGGAATAACCTACGAGCAGTACTTC
15 . TRBJ1-6 TRBV5-4 . CASSLNRALGSPLHF TGTGCCAGCAGCTTAAACAGGGCCCTCGGATCACCCCTCCACTTT
13 . TRBJ2-7 TRBV27 . CASSPGYSYEQYF TGTGCCAGCAGTCCAGGGTACTCCTACGAGCAGTACTTC
14 . TRBJ1-1 TRBV7-2 . CASSEDGWGTEAFF TGTGCCAGCAGCGAGGACGGCTGGGGGACTGAAGCTTTCTTT
15 . TRBJ2-1 TRBV6-6 few CASILDGSSYNEQFF TGTGCCAGCATCTTAGACGGAAGCTCCTACAATGAGCAGTTCTTC
14 . TRBJ2-3 TRBV19 few CASIDQAGTDTQYF TGTGCCAGTATCGACCAGGCGGGCACAGATACGCAGTATTTT
14 TRBD1 TRBJ2-7 TRBV11-1 . CASSLRGQSYEQYF TGTGCCAGCAGCTTGAGGGGGCAGAGCTACGAGCAGTACTTC
18 . TRBJ2-1 TRBV11-2 . CASSLWGRSRTAYNEQFF TGTGCCAGCAGCTTATGGGGGAGAAGCAGGACAGCCTACAATGAGCAGTTCTTC
14 . TRBJ1-2 TRBV29-1 few CSVATGRTNYGYTF TGCAGCGTTGCGACAGGTCGGACTAACTATGGCTACACCTTC
13 . TRBJ2-3 TRBV5-1 . CASSLASLDTQYF TGCGCCAGCAGCTTAGCTTCTCTGGATACGCAGTATTTT
16 TRBD2 TRBJ2-7 TRBV7-2 . CVSSWRLAGDTYEQYF TGTGTCAGCAGCTGGAGGCTAGCGGGGGACACCTACGAGCAGTACTTC
16 . TRBJ1-2 TRBV6-2/TRBV6-3 few CASSYMSEDFNYGYTF TGTGCCAGCAGTTACATGTCGGAAGACTTTAACTATGGCTACACCTTC
18 . TRBJ2-1 TRBV6-6 . CASSYTILPGARNNEQFF TGTGCCAGCAGTTACACTATACTTCCAGGGGCCCGGAACAATGAGCAGTTCTTC
14 . TRBJ1-2 TRBV27 few CASSLASSNYGYTF TGTGCCAGCAGTTTAGCCAGTTCTAACTATGGCTACACCTTC
15 TRBD1 TRBJ2-7 TRBV4-3 . CASSLDRGRSYEQYF TGCGCCAGCAGTCTCGACAGGGGTAGGTCCTACGAGCAGTACTTC
17 . TRBJ2-4 TRBV7-9 few CASSLGVGTLSEDIQYF TGTGCCAGCAGCTTAGGGGTGGGGACACTTTCAGAGGACATTCAGTACTTC
15 TRBD2 TRBJ2-1 TRBV6-1 few CASTPLGGEDDEQFF TGTGCCAGCACCCCCCTCGGGGGGGAGGACGATGAGCAGTTCTTC
15 . TRBJ1-5 TRBV28 . CASSFFGPGWEPQHF TGTGCCAGCAGTTTCTTCGGACCGGGCTGGGAGCCCCAGCATTTT